The 9 T cell receptor beta chains given below trace back to one sample, sequenced in a study of T cell repertoires in cytomegalovirus infection. TCRdb ran MiXCR on the reads and lists one entry per CDR3 protein. The sample holds some 180,000 distinct CDR3 sequences; approximately 19% are singletons and the top ten take around 3.1%. The specimen was PBMCs. The receptors were sampled from a human donor in good health (CMV status not recorded). Some clones in this sample may be carry-over from other donors' samples.

V usage is TRBV18 and J usage is TRBJ1-1; D is ambiguous. This CDR3 comprises 14 residues. The V gene's germline CDR1 is KGHSH and CDR2 LQKENI. V dropped 0 bases and J dropped 2 bases, with 7 bases sitting between them. The CDR3 loop is CASSPPYSNTEAFF. The CDR3 nucleotides are TGTGCCAGCTCACCACCGTACAGTAACACTGAAGCTTTCTTT.

This clonotype came up many times. The chain couples TRBV7-2 to TRBJ2-7, with D possibly being TRBD1 (6 bases). From germline, CDR1 is SGHTA and CDR2 FQGNSA. The germline V and J ends were trimmed by 1 base and 0 bases, with 7 bases remaining between them. The CDR3 is 14 residues long. The CDR3 spells CASSLGTVSYEQYF. The CDR3, as DNA: TGTGCCAGCAGCTTAGGGACAGTCTCCTACGAGCAGTACTTC.

CDR3 in DNA: TGTGCCAGCAGCCCCAGACAGCGGGTATACGAGCAGTACTTC. Its protein product is CASSPRQRVYEQYF. The chain is built from TRBV7-8 and TRBJ2-7; TRBD2 is a possible D gene (6 bases). Trimming pared 5 bases from V and 4 bases from J, leaving 15 bases between. Germline-derived CDR1 and CDR2 are SGHVS and FQNEAQ. This CDR3 comprises 14 residues.

This clonotype was observed many times. The CDR3 spells CASSLEHLTDTQYF. The CDR3 DNA is TGCGCCAGCAGCTTGGAACACCTCACAGATACGCAGTATTTT. The rearrangement joins TRBV5-1 to TRBJ2-3; D is undetermined. The CDR3 sequence is 14 residues long. Trimming cost V 0 bases and J 2 bases, with 7 bases left between them. Germline lookup yields CDR1 SGHRS and CDR2 YFSETQ. The full variable domain, its missing parts supplied by reference TRBV5-1 and TRBJ2-3, is KAGVTQTPRYLIKTRGQQVTLSCSPISGHRSVSWYQQTPGQGLQFLFEYFSETQRNKGNFPGRFSGRQFSNSRSEMNVSTLELGDSALYLCASSLEHLTDTQYFGPGTRLTVL.

The chain is built from TRBV5-4 and TRBJ1-1; D is perhaps TRBD1 (6 bases). The germline gives CDR1 SGHNT, CDR2 YYREEE (reference sequence). V lost 4 bases to trimming and J lost 1 base, with 14 bases between them. CDR3 length: 15 amino acids. The CDR3 spells CASSPDSQANTEAFF. CDR3 sequence (DNA): TGTGCCAGCAGCCCGGACAGCCAAGCGAACACTGAAGCTTTCTTT.

This clonotype has a count of ten or more. This chain joins TRBV28 and TRBJ1-4; 8 nucleotides align to TRBD1. The germline gives CDR1 MDHEN, CDR2 SYDVKM. This CDR3 is 13 amino acids long. V was pared by 6 bases and J by 7 bases, with 4 bases of the junction left unmatched. The CDR3 DNA sequence: TGTGCCAGCAGCCGGACAGGGCGTGAAAAACTGTTTTTT. Translation: CASSRTGREKLFF.

In this sample, this clonotype turned up a few times. The chain is built from TRBV28 and TRBJ2-6; no reliable D call. The germline V gene has CDR1 MDHEN and CDR2 SYDVKM. This CDR3 spans 14 amino acids. Trimming shortened V by 3 bases and J by 4 bases, and 7 bases separated the two germline ends. The CDR3 DNA reads as TGTGCCAGCAGTTTGCCTGGAGGGGCCAACGTCCTGACTTTC. Its translation: CASSLPGGANVLTF.

The chain combines TRBV4-1 with TRBJ1-4; D unresolved. The CDR3 runs to 15 residues. Germline CDR1 MGHRA, CDR2 YSYEKL. The V end lost 0 bases, the J end lost 2 bases, and 7 bases lay between the germline ends. In DNA form, the CDR3 reads TGCGCCAGCAGCCAAGAGAGGCGGACTAATGAAAAACTGTTTTTT. It yields the protein CASSQERRTNEKLFF.

The rearrangement links TRBV12-3 or TRBV12-4 to TRBJ2-7; D ambiguous. The CDR3 has 14 amino acids. V was shortened by 3 bases and J by 2 bases, with 11 bases between the two germline ends. The CDR3 protein is CASSLRQVTYEQYF. The DNA for the CDR3 is TGTGCCAGCAGTTTGAGGCAGGTTACCTACGAGCAGTACTTC.